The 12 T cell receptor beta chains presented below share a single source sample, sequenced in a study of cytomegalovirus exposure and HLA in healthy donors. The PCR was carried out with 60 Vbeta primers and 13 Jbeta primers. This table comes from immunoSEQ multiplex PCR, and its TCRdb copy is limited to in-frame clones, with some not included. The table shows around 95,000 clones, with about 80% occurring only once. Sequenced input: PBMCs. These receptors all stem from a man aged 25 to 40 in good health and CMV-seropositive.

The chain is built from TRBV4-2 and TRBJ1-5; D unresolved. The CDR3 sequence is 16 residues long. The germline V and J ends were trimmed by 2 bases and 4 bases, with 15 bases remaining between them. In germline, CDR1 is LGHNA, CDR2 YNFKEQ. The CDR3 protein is CASSQSRYQENQPQHF. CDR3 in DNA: TGTGCCAGCAGCCAATCCCGGTACCAGGAAAATCAGCCCCAGCATTTT.

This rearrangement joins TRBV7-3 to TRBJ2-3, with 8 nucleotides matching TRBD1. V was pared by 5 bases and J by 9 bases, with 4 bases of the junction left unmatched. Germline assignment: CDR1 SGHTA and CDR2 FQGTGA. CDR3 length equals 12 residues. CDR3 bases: TGTGCCAGCAGCCTGGACAGGGTCACGCAGTATTTT. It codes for CASSLDRVTQYF.

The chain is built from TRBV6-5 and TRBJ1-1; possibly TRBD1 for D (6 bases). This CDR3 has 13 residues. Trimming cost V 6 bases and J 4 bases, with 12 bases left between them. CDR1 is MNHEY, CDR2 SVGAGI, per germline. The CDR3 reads CASRQGPSTEAFF. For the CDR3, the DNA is TGTGCCAGCAGACAGGGACCGAGCACTGAAGCTTTCTTT.

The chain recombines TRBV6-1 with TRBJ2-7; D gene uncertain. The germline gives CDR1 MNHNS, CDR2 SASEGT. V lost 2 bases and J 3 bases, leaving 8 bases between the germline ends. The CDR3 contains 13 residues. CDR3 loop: CASSERSGYEQYF. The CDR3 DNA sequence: TGTGCCAGCAGTGAAAGATCAGGCTACGAGCAGTACTTC.

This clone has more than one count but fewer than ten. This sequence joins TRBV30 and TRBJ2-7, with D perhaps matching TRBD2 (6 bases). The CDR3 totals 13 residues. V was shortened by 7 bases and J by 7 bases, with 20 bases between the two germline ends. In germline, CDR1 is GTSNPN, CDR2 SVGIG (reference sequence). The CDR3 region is CAYSGSPLGEQYF. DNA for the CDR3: TGTGCCTACTCCGGGAGCCCTTTGGGTGAGCAGTACTTC.

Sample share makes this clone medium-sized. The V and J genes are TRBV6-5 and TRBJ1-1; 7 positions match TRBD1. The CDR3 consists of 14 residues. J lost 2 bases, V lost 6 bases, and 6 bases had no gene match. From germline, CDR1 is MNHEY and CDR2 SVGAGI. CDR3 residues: CASRPTGPNTEAFF. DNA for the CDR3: TGTGCCAGCAGACCGACAGGGCCCAACACTGAAGCTTTCTTT.

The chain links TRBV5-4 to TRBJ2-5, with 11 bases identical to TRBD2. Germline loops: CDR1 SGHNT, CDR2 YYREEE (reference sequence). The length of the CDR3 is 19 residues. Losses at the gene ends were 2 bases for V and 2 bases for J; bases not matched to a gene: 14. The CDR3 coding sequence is TGTGCCAGCAGCTTCGTCGTTTCCCTAGCGGGGGGCCTACAAGAGACCCAGTACTTC. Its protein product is CASSFVVSLAGGLQETQYF. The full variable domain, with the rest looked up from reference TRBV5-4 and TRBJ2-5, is ETGVTQSPTHLIKTRGQQVTLRCSSQSGHNTVSWYQQALGQGPQFIFQYYREEENGRGNFPPRFSGLQFPNYSSELNVNALELDDSALYLCASSFVVSLAGGLQETQYFGPGTRLLVL.

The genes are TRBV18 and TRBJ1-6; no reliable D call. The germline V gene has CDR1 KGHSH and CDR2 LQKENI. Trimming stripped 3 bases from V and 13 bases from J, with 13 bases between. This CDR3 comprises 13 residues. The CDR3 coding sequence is TGTGCCAGCTCACCCGCATCGCACGAGCCCCTCCACTTT. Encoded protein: CASSPASHEPLHF.

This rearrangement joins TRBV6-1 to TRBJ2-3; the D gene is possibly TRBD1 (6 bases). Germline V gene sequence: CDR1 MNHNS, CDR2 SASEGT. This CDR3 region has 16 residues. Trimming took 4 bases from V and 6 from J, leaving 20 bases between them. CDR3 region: CASSVQGWGRMDTQYF. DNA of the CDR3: TGTGCCAGCAGTGTACAGGGATGGGGTAGAATGGATACGCAGTATTTT.

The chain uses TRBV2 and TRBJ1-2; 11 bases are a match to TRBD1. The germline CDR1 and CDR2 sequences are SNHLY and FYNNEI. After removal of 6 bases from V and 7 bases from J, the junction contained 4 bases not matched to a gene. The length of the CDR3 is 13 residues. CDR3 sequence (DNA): TGTGCCAGCAGGGACAGGGGGCTCGGTGGCTACACCTTC. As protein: CASRDRGLGGYTF.

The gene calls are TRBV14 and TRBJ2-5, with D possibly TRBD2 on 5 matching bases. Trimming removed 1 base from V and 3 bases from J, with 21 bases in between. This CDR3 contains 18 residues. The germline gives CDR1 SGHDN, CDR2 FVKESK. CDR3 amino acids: CASSQGVFSSGPEETQYF. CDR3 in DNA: TGTGCCAGCAGCCAAGGAGTTTTTTCGAGCGGACCAGAAGAGACCCAGTACTTC.

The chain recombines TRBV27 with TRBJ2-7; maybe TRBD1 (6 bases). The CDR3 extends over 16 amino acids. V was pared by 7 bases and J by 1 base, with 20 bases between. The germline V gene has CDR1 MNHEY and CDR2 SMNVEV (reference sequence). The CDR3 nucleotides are TGTGCCAGCACCGTTTGGCGGCAGGGGTTTTCCTACGAGCAGTACTTC. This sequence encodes CASTVWRQGFSYEQYF.